This is a list of T cell receptor beta chains from one sample in a study of blood T cell repertoires in COVID-19. Here immunoSEQ multiplex PCR was the method, and the copy in TCRdb shows in-frame clones only, minus some. The data contain hundreds of thousands of clones, around 90% of them singletons. The sequenced material came from PBMCs or T cells enriched from blood (not recorded which). These receptors originate from a woman aged 18-29 years who had recovered from COVID-19. The CDR3 runs from the conserved cysteine through the conserved F or W. A D gene is named only where the DNA matches it firmly. Some rows mark clone size as missing; the rest say once, few, many or name a class of expanded clone.

size: .
V: TRBV29-1
D: .
J: TRBJ2-7
CDR3: CSAGSGDYEQYF
DNA: TGCAGCGCTGGTTCCGGAGATTACGAGCAGTACTTC

size: .
V: TRBV7-6
D: TRBD1
J: TRBJ2-7
CDR3: CASSPTTGGYEQYF
DNA: TGTGCCAGCAGCCCGACGACAGGGGGCTACGAGCAGTACTTC

size: .
V: TRBV28
D: .
J: TRBJ2-1
CDR3: CASSSPRRAHYNEQFF
DNA: TGTGCCAGCAGTTCCCCGCGGAGGGCCCACTACAATGAGCAGTTCTTC

size: once
V: TRBV4-2
D: TRBD2
J: TRBJ2-1
CDR3: CASSRGTSGRIYNEQFF
DNA: TGTGCCAGCAGCCGCGGGACTAGCGGGAGAATTTACAATGAGCAGTTCTTC

size: .
V: TRBV13
D: .
J: TRBJ1-1
CDR3: CASSLGVRGYTEAFF
DNA: TGTGCCAGCAGCTTAGGGGTCAGGGGATACACTGAAGCTTTCTTT

size: .
V: TRBV6-2/TRBV6-3
D: TRBD1
J: TRBJ2-6
CDR3: CASSLRPGQGATGANVLTF
DNA: TGTGCCAGCAGTCTAAGACCGGGACAGGGGGCTACTGGGGCCAACGTCCTGACTTTC

size: .
V: TRBV5-8
D: .
J: TRBJ2-2
CDR3: CASSPRDKVATGELFF
DNA: TGTGCCAGCAGCCCCAGGGACAAGGTGGCCACCGGGGAGCTGTTTTTT

size: .
V: TRBV2
D: .
J: TRBJ1-2
CDR3: CASSGGAGVGYTF
DNA: TGTGCCAGCAGCGGCGGGGCCGGGGTTGGCTACACCTTC

size: .
V: TRBV6-2/TRBV6-3
D: .
J: TRBJ1-2
CDR3: CASSYSFPGSYGYTF
DNA: TGTGCCAGCAGTTACTCGTTTCCAGGAAGCTATGGCTACACCTTC

size: once
V: TRBV5-5
D: TRBD1
J: TRBJ1-2
CDR3: CASSSAAGGDGYTF
DNA: TGTGCCAGCAGCTCGGCGGCAGGGGGCGATGGCTACACCTTC

size: .
V: TRBV5-1
D: TRBD1
J: TRBJ2-5
CDR3: CASSRQGGETQYF
DNA: TGCGCCAGCAGCCGACAGGGTGGAGAGACCCAGTACTTC

size: few
V: TRBV18
D: .
J: TRBJ2-7
CDR3: CASSRSSRDTTYEQYF
DNA: TGTGCCAGCTCGAGGAGTTCCCGGGACACAACCTACGAGCAGTACTTC

size: .
V: TRBV19
D: TRBD2
J: TRBJ2-7
CDR3: CASSKRGDSYEQYF
DNA: TGTGCCAGTAGTAAGCGGGGGGACTCCTACGAGCAGTACTTC

size: .
V: TRBV28
D: TRBD2
J: TRBJ2-1
CDR3: CASSLYPRGSGRQGEQFF
DNA: TGTGCCAGCAGTTTATACCCCCGAGGTAGCGGGAGGCAAGGTGAGCAGTTCTTC

size: .
V: TRBV7-9
D: TRBD1
J: TRBJ1-1
CDR3: CASSITGTANTEAFF
DNA: TGTGCCAGCAGCATCACCGGGACAGCGAACACTGAAGCTTTCTTT

size: .
V: TRBV7-2
D: .
J: TRBJ2-5
CDR3: CASSLHRQETQYF
DNA: TGTGCCAGCAGCTTACACAGACAAGAGACCCAGTACTTC

size: few
V: TRBV7-9
D: .
J: TRBJ1-2
CDR3: CASSPRGSAYGYTF
DNA: TGTGCCAGCAGCCCCCGGGGAAGCGCCTATGGCTACACCTTC

size: .
V: TRBV28
D: TRBD2
J: TRBJ2-5
CDR3: CASSLVRRGEETQYF
DNA: TGTGCCAGCAGTTTAGTCCGACGGGGGGAAGAGACCCAGTACTTC

size: .
V: TRBV5-4
D: TRBD1
J: TRBJ1-2
CDR3: CASSSDGTGVEYGYTF
DNA: TGTGCCAGCAGCTCGGATGGGACAGGGGTGGAGTATGGCTACACCTTC

size: once
V: TRBV24-1
D: TRBD2
J: TRBJ2-1
CDR3: CATSDSSSGGAIF
DNA: TGTGCCACCAGTGATTCCTCTAGCGGGGGGGCGATCTTC

size: .
V: TRBV16
D: TRBD2
J: TRBJ2-7
CDR3: CASSQSGLGIEQYF
DNA: TGTGCCAGCAGCCAATCGGGACTAGGGATCGAGCAGTACTTC

size: .
V: TRBV28
D: .
J: TRBJ1-3
CDR3: CASSLLAGNTIYF
DNA: TGTGCCAGCAGTTTACTCGCTGGAAACACCATATATTTT

size: .
V: TRBV19
D: TRBD1
J: TRBJ1-2
CDR3: CASSIVPGQGAPSYGYTF
DNA: TGTGCCAGTAGTATCGTCCCGGGACAGGGGGCGCCTTCCTATGGCTACACCTTC

size: .
V: TRBV19
D: .
J: TRBJ1-6
CDR3: CASQPPTGPRNSPLHF
DNA: TGTGCCAGTCAACCTCCTACAGGACCGAGGAATTCACCCCTCCACTTT

size: .
V: TRBV10-1
D: TRBD2
J: TRBJ2-1
CDR3: CASSALSRGSSYNEQFF
DNA: TGCGCCAGCAGTGCTCTCTCGCGGGGGAGCTCCTACAATGAGCAGTTCTTC

size: .
V: TRBV7-9
D: .
J: TRBJ2-1
CDR3: CASSSQEDNEQFF
DNA: TGTGCCAGCAGCTCTCAAGAGGACAATGAGCAGTTCTTC

size: .
V: TRBV2
D: TRBD1
J: TRBJ2-5
CDR3: CASRGGTGAPRETQYF
DNA: TGTGCCAGCAGGGGAGGGACAGGGGCTCCGAGAGAGACCCAGTACTTC

size: .
V: TRBV27
D: .
J: TRBJ2-3
CDR3: CASSLASGYTDTQYF
DNA: TGTGCCAGCAGTTTAGCGAGCGGGTACACAGATACGCAGTATTTT

size: .
V: TRBV12-3/TRBV12-4
D: TRBD1
J: TRBJ1-1
CDR3: CASSEQGTEAFF
DNA: TGTGCCAGCAGTGAACAGGGGACTGAAGCTTTCTTT

size: .
V: TRBV7-3
D: TRBD1
J: TRBJ2-1
CDR3: CASTSGTGGADEQFF
DNA: TGTGCCAGCACCTCGGGGACAGGGGGCGCGGATGAGCAGTTCTTC

size: .
V: TRBV7-2
D: .
J: TRBJ2-1
CDR3: CASSFQGSDNEQFF
DNA: TGTGCCAGCAGCTTCCAGGGGTCTGACAATGAGCAGTTCTTC

size: once
V: TRBV5-1
D: .
J: TRBJ2-1
CDR3: CASSADRSYNEQFF
DNA: TGCGCCAGCAGCGCCGACAGATCCTACAATGAGCAGTTCTTC

size: once
V: TRBV7-9
D: TRBD2
J: TRBJ2-5
CDR3: CASSWGGQETQYF
DNA: TGTGCCAGCAGCTGGGGGGGACAAGAGACCCAGTACTTC

size: .
V: TRBV2
D: TRBD1
J: TRBJ1-4
CDR3: CASRNRGPNEKLFF
DNA: TGTGCCAGCAGAAACAGGGGCCCTAATGAAAAACTGTTTTTT

size: once
V: TRBV5-6
D: TRBD2
J: TRBJ2-1
CDR3: CASFGLAGGPIPYNEQFF
DNA: TGTGCCAGCTTTGGACTAGCGGGAGGGCCTATCCCCTACAATGAGCAGTTCTTC

size: .
V: TRBV11-2
D: .
J: TRBJ2-1
CDR3: CASSLGGASISYNEQFF
DNA: TGTGCCAGCAGCTTGGGGGGGGCCTCGATCTCCTACAATGAGCAGTTCTTC

size: .
V: TRBV3-1/TRBV3-2
D: .
J: TRBJ2-1
CDR3: CASSQDVGRHNEQFF
DNA: TGTGCCAGCAGCCAAGATGTCGGGAGACACAATGAGCAGTTCTTC

size: once
V: TRBV18
D: .
J: TRBJ1-2
CDR3: CASSRTSEDYGYTF
DNA: TGTGCCAGCTCGCGAACCTCAGAGGACTATGGCTACACCTTC

size: .
V: TRBV12-3/TRBV12-4
D: .
J: TRBJ2-5
CDR3: CASSWSGTQYF
DNA: TGTGCCAGCAGTTGGTCAGGTACCCAGTACTTC

size: .
V: TRBV28
D: .
J: TRBJ2-7
CDR3: CASSLMTQVYEQYF
DNA: TGTGCCAGCAGTTTAATGACCCAGGTCTACGAGCAGTACTTC

size: .
V: TRBV20-1
D: .
J: TRBJ2-2
CDR3: CSAGTSGELFF
DNA: TGCAGTGCTGGGACATCCGGGGAGCTGTTTTTT

size: .
V: TRBV28
D: TRBD1
J: TRBJ2-6
CDR3: CASSIPGQGTEGANVLTF
DNA: TGTGCCAGCAGTATCCCGGGACAGGGCACGGAAGGGGCCAACGTCCTGACTTTC

size: .
V: TRBV11-2
D: TRBD1
J: TRBJ1-1
CDR3: CASSSFHPGQGDTEAFF
DNA: TGTGCCAGCAGCTCTTTCCATCCGGGACAGGGGGACACTGAAGCTTTCTTT

size: .
V: TRBV20-1
D: .
J: TRBJ2-1
CDR3: CSAGTTSEQFF
DNA: TGCAGTGCTGGCACTACTAGTGAGCAGTTCTTC

size: .
V: TRBV18
D: .
J: TRBJ2-7
CDR3: CASSPIGASSSYEQYF
DNA: TGTGCCAGCTCACCAATAGGGGCTTCCAGCTCCTACGAGCAGTACTTC

size: .
V: TRBV7-8
D: .
J: TRBJ2-5
CDR3: CASSHDAGETQYF
DNA: TGTGCCAGCAGCCACGACGCGGGGGAGACCCAGTACTTC

size: once
V: TRBV6-2/TRBV6-3
D: .
J: TRBJ1-1
CDR3: CASSYGGGPNTEAFF
DNA: TGTGCCAGCAGTTACGGTGGGGGCCCGAACACTGAAGCTTTCTTT

size: few
V: TRBV12-3/TRBV12-4
D: .
J: TRBJ2-1
CDR3: CASRLGPAEQFF
DNA: TGTGCCAGCAGGCTAGGTCCCGCTGAGCAGTTCTTC

size: .
V: TRBV5-4
D: TRBD2
J: TRBJ2-7
CDR3: CASSLAGGRSSYEQYF
DNA: TGTGCCAGCAGCTTGGCGGGGGGACGGAGCTCCTACGAGCAGTACTTC

size: .
V: TRBV28
D: .
J: TRBJ1-1
CDR3: CASSPGLMNTEAFF
DNA: TGTGCCAGCAGCCCCGGTCTAATGAACACTGAAGCTTTCTTT

size: .
V: TRBV7-2
D: .
J: TRBJ1-2
CDR3: CASSLAGRVGYGYTF
DNA: TGTGCCAGCAGCTTAGCGGGCAGGGTTGGGTATGGCTACACCTTC

size: .
V: TRBV27
D: TRBD2
J: TRBJ2-7
CDR3: CASSHSGSEQYF
DNA: TGTGCCAGCAGTCATAGCGGGAGCGAGCAGTACTTC

size: .
V: TRBV4-2
D: .
J: TRBJ1-3
CDR3: CASSPTNSGNTIYF
DNA: TGTGCCAGCAGCCCTACGAACTCTGGAAACACCATATATTTT